The 12 T cell receptor beta chains below were found in one sample sequenced in a study of spatial heterogeneity in lung cancer (dated by TCRdb to the late 2010s). Taken with the paper, the label for time point translates to: sample taken at primary tumor resection. TCR sequencing used whole RNA extracted from tumor and nontumor lung tissue, or from cryopreserved PBMC samples, without cell sorting. Library preparation used 5' RACE. Sequencer: NextSeq 500. TCRdb passed the public sequencing reads through fastp at Q25 and MiXCR, retaining productive beta sequences. Under each unique CDR3 protein, matching rows form one entry showing the most common genes and DNA. The table for this sample lists under 10,000 distinct CDR3 sequences; 5.4% of them were counted only once. The ten largest clones represent around two fifths of the sample. The sample was PBMCs, taken at surgery. The receptors stem from a male donor with early-stage non-small cell lung cancer.

This clonotype was counted at least ten times. For the CDR3, the DNA is TGCAGCGTCGCCAAGCTAGCGGGAGGGTCCCACGAGCAGTACTTC. Translation gives CSVAKLAGGSHEQYF. This chain connects TRBV29-1 to TRBJ2-7; 12 nucleotides line up with TRBD2. The CDR3 runs 15 residues. The germline V gene has CDR1 SQVTM and CDR2 ANQGSEA. Trimming removed 6 bases from V and 5 bases from J; junction bases left unmatched: 11.

This clonotype was recorded many times. The chain carries TRBV25-1 and TRBJ2-1; TRBD1 aligns across 8 bases. The CDR3 is 19 residues long. Germline trimming cut 8 bases from V and 1 base from J; bases unmatched to any gene: 19. CDR1 and CDR2 from the germline V gene are MGHDK and SYGVNS. CDR3 coding DNA: TGTGCCAGCCCCTCCTCCGGGACAGGTTTCCTACCATCCTACAATGAGCAGTTCTTC. This gives the protein CASPSSGTGFLPSYNEQFF.

The rearrangement joins TRBV29-1 to TRBJ2-2, with a weak D call TRBD1 (6 bases). There are 13 residues in the CDR3. V shed 7 bases and J shed 6 bases, with 15 bases lying between them. Germline V gives CDR1 SQVTM, CDR2 ANQGSEA. The CDR3 spells CSARIQGAGELFF. The CDR3 DNA reads TGCAGCGCCCGCATACAGGGAGCCGGGGAGCTGTTTTTT.

There are many counts of this clonotype. The chain uses TRBV4-3 and TRBJ1-2; D remains ambiguous. CDR3 size: 15 residues. Between the trimmed V and J ends, which lost 1 base and 2 bases, there was a span of 11 bases. The germline CDR1 and CDR2 sequences are LGHNA and YSLEER. CDR3 residues: CASSQAVRRNYGYTF. The CDR3 DNA is TGCGCCAGCAGCCAAGCTGTCAGAAGAAACTATGGCTACACCTTC.

CDR3 residues: CASSATGGMGEKLFF. The CDR3 bases are TGTGCCAGCAGCGCCACAGGGGGCATGGGAGAAAAACTGTTTTTT. This chain links TRBV9 with TRBJ1-4, with 9 nucleotides matching TRBD1. Germline trimming cut 3 bases from V and 8 bases from J; bases unmatched to any gene: 8. Per germline, CDR1 SGDLS and CDR2 YYNGEE. This CDR3 has 15 residues.

This clonotype occurred many times. The chain is built from TRBV5-1 and TRBJ2-1; D gene ambiguous. Germline V lookup: CDR1 SGHRS, CDR2 YFSETQ. V was trimmed by 0 bases and J by 0 bases, leaving 7 bases between them. The CDR3 contains 15 residues. CDR3 DNA: TGCGCCAGCAGCTTGGGGCAGACCTCCTACAATGAGCAGTTCTTC. The encoded protein is CASSLGQTSYNEQFF.

This clonotype was seen ten or more times. V usage is TRBV6-6 and J usage is TRBJ2-3, with TRBD2 matching over 8 bases. This CDR3 is built from 17 residues. J lost 1 base, V lost 2 bases, and 8 bases had no gene match. Germline values: CDR1 MNHNY, CDR2 SVGAGI (reference sequence). For the CDR3, the DNA is TGTGCCAGCAGTTACCCGTTAGCGGGAACCCGCACAGATACGCAGTATTTT. Protein sequence: CASSYPLAGTRTDTQYF.

This clonotype has at least ten counts. V gene TRBV14 combines with J gene TRBJ2-1; 7 bases line up with TRBD1. Germline values: CDR1 SGHDN, CDR2 FVKESK. J gave up 7 bases and V 5 bases, and 14 bases lay outside the gene matches. The CDR3 extends over 16 amino acids. The CDR3 nucleotides are TGTGCCAGCAGCAAAATGACAGGGAATCTGGGGAATGAGCAGTTCTTC. It is translated as CASSKMTGNLGNEQFF. The variable domain in full, completed from reference TRBV14 and TRBJ2-1, reads EAGVTQFPSHSVIEKGQTVTLRCDPISGHDNLYWYRRVMGKEIKFLLHFVKESKQDESGMPNNRFLAERTGGTYSTLKVQPAELEDSGVYFCASSKMTGNLGNEQFFGPGTRLTVL.

This clonotype was counted at least ten times. The chain joins TRBV28 to TRBJ2-7, with 10 bases matching TRBD1. Germline CDR1 is MDHEN and CDR2 is SYDVKM. J gave up 6 bases and V 6 bases, and 5 bases lay outside the gene matches. The CDR3 runs to 13 residues. This chain's CDR3 is CASRWTGGGEQYF. DNA of the CDR3: TGTGCCAGCAGGTGGACAGGGGGGGGCGAGCAGTACTTC.

This clonotype was seen ten or more times. The gene calls are TRBV11-2 and TRBJ2-1; 10 bases line up with TRBD2. J gave up 5 bases and V 7 bases, and 8 bases lay outside the gene matches. This CDR3 comprises 15 residues. Germline V lookup: CDR1 SGHAT, CDR2 FQNNGV. CDR3 residues: CASTMSGGGHNEQFF. CDR3 DNA: TGTGCCAGCACCATGAGCGGGGGGGGCCACAATGAGCAGTTCTTC.

This clonotype was detected many times. This rearrangement joins TRBV3-1 to TRBJ2-3, with D perhaps being TRBD1 or TRBD2 (5 bases each). Germline V lookup: CDR1 LGHDT, CDR2 YNNKEL (reference sequence). The CDR3 length is 12 residues. Between the trimmed V and J ends, which lost 5 bases and 10 bases, there was a span of 13 bases. CDR3 amino acids: CASSSGASPQYF. The CDR3 nucleotides read TGTGCCAGCAGCTCCGGGGCCTCCCCGCAGTATTTT.

At least ten counts were recorded for this clonotype. This sequence joins TRBV5-4 and TRBJ2-5, with TRBD2 identical over 9 bases. V shed 2 bases, J shed 5 bases, and the junction held 4 bases outside the gene matches. Germline V gene data show CDR1 as SGHNT and CDR2 as YYREEE (reference sequence). The CDR3 consists of 14 residues. CDR3 sequence (DNA): TGTGCCAGCAGCTTTCAAGCGGGGGGCGAGACCCAGTACTTC. Amino acids: CASSFQAGGETQYF.